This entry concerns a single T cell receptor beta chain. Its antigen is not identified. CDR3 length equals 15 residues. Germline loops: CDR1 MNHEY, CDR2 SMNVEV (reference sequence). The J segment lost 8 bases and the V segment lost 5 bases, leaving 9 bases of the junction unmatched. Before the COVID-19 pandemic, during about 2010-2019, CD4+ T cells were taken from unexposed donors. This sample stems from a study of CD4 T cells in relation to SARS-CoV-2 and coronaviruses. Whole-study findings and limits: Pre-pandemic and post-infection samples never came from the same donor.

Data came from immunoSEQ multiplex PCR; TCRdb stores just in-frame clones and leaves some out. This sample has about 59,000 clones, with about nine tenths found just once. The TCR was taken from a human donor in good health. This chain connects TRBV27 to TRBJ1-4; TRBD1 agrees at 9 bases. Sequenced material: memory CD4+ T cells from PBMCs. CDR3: CASSRQGGQGEKLFF. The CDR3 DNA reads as TGTGCCAGCAGTCGACAGGGGGGCCAGGGCGAAAAACTGTTTTTT.